This TCR beta chain appears in the sequencing data of a study of shared clonotypes between healthy human individuals. Study-level background: Per donor, CD8 memory used one plate, CD8 naive used two, CD4 memory used three and CD4 naive used three.

This table comes from immunoSEQ multiplex PCR, and its TCRdb copy is limited to in-frame clones, with some not included. The table has some 2.3 million clones, over 90% seen once; the top ten hold about 0.41%. This CDR3 comprises 14 residues. Germline CDR1 reads LNHDA; CDR2 reads SQIVND (reference sequence). Deletions cut 3 bases from V and 7 bases from J, with 12 bases between. As regards this clone: Its antigen remains unknown.

Study observations and caveats: Rarefaction analysis demonstrated incomplete sorted-subset sequencing notwithstanding large depth.

Sample: naive CD4+ T cells from PBMCs. The subset: CD45RA+ positively selected. The receptor was derived from a man younger than 35 in good health. Some clones in this sample may be carry-over from other donors' samples. The chain combines TRBV19 with TRBJ1-4, with D possibly matching TRBD1 (6 bases). CDR3 DNA: TGTGCCAGTAGTATCCAGGGGACGGGTGAAAAACTGTTTTTT. Translated: CASSIQGTGEKLFF.